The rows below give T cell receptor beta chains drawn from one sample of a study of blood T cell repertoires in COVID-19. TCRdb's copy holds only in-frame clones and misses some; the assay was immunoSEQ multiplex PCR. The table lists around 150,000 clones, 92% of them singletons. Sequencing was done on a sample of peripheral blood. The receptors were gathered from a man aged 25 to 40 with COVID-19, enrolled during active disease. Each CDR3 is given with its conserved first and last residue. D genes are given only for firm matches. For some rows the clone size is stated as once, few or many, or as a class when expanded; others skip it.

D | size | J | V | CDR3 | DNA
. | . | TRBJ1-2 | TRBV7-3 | CASSLDDKTNYGYTF | TGTGCCAGCAGCTTAGATGACAAGACTAACTATGGCTACACCTTC
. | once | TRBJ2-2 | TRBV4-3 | CASSPLNTGELFF | TGCGCCAGCAGCCCCTTAAACACCGGGGAGCTGTTTTTT
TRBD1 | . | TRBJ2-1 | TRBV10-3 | CAIGPGQGYNEQFF | TGTGCCATCGGGCCAGGACAGGGGTACAATGAGCAGTTCTTC
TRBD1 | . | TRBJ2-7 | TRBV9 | CASSVAAGGYEQYF | TGTGCCAGCAGCGTAGCCGCAGGGGGCTACGAGCAGTACTTC
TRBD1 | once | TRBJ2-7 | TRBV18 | CASSRPGTGAYEQYF | TGTGCCAGCTCACGGCCGGGGACAGGGGCCTACGAGCAGTACTTC
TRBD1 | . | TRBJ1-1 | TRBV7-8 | CASGQGAANTEAFF | TGTGCCAGCGGACAGGGGGCCGCGAACACTGAAGCTTTCTTT
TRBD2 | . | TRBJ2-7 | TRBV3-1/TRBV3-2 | CASRPSGGHYEQYF | TGTGCCAGCAGACCGAGCGGGGGGCACTACGAGCAGTACTTC
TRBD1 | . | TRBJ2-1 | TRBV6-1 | CASSERDRGYNEQFF | TGTGCCAGCAGTGAAAGGGACAGGGGCTACAATGAGCAGTTCTTC
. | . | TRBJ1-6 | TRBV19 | CASMEGNSPLHF | TGTGCCAGTATGGAGGGAAATTCACCCCTCCACTTT
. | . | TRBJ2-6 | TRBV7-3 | CASSLQTASGANVLTF | TGTGCCAGCAGCTTACAAACAGCTTCTGGGGCCAACGTCCTGACTTTC
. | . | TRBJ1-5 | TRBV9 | CASSVGTGNQPQHF | TGTGCCAGCAGCGTAGGAACGGGCAATCAGCCCCAGCATTTT
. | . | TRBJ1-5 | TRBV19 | CASMGGLGVFSQPQHF | TGTGCCAGTATGGGGGGTCTGGGTGTGTTCAGTCAGCCCCAGCATTTT
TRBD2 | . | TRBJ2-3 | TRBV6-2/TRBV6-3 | CASSSIGGAYTDTQYF | TGTGCCAGCAGTTCGATCGGGGGGGCCTACACAGATACGCAGTATTTT
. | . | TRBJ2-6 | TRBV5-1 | CASRAEYSGANVLTF | TGCGCCAGCAGGGCGGAGTACTCTGGGGCCAACGTCCTGACTTTC
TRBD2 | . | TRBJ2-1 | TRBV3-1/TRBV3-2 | CASSRGTSGLGQFF | TGTGCCAGCAGCCGGGGAACTAGCGGACTTGGGCAGTTCTTC
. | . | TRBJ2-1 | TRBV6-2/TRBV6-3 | CASSLLAEYNEQFF | TGTGCCAGCAGTCTACTAGCAGAATACAATGAGCAGTTCTTC
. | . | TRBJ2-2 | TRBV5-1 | CASSLGLSNTGELFF | TGCGCCAGCAGCTTGGGCCTATCGAACACCGGGGAGCTGTTTTTT
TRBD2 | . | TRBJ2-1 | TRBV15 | CATSPTGTSYNEQFF | TGTGCCACCAGCCCTACCGGGACTAGCTACAATGAGCAGTTCTTC
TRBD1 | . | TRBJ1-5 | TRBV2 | CASSEWQGAVGPQHF | TGTGCCAGCAGTGAATGGCAGGGGGCGGTGGGGCCCCAGCATTTT
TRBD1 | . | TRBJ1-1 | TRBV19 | CASSTGTGYTEAFF | TGTGCCAGTAGTACCGGGACAGGGTATACTGAAGCTTTCTTT
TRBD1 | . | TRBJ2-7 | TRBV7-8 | CASSSGTDDSYEQYF | TGTGCCAGCAGCTCCGGGACAGACGATTCCTACGAGCAGTACTTC
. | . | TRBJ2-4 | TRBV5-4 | CASSLEEGDIQYF | TGTGCCAGCAGCTTGGAGGAGGGAGACATTCAGTACTTC
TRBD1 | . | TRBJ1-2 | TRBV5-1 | CASSLVGQGSGYTF | TGCGCCAGCAGCTTGGTGGGACAGGGGAGCGGCTACACCTTC
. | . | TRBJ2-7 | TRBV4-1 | CASSQGFGGEQYF | TGCGCCAGCAGCCAAGGGTTCGGGGGCGAGCAGTACTTC
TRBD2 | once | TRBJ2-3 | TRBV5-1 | CASSLGTSVSTDTQYF | TGCGCCAGCAGCCTCGGGACTAGCGTTAGCACAGATACGCAGTATTTT
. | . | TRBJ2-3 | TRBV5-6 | CASSGVIGTLSTDTQYF | TGTGCCAGCAGCGGGGTCATCGGGACACTCAGCACAGATACGCAGTATTTT
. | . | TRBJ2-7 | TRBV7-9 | CASSLAWGRTVHSYEQYF | TGTGCCAGCAGCTTAGCGTGGGGTCGGACAGTTCATTCCTACGAGCAGTACTTC
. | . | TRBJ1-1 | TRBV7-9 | CASSLDRERTFF | TGTGCCAGCAGCTTAGATCGGGAGAGGACTTTCTTT
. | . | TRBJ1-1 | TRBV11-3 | CASSNNGNTEAFF | TGTGCCAGCAGCAACAATGGGAACACTGAAGCTTTCTTT
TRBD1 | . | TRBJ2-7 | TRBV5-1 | CASSRQGVSYEQYF | TGCGCCAGCAGCCGACAGGGAGTCTCCTACGAGCAGTACTTC
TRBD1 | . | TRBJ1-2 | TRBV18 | CASSPGTGGDGYTF | TGTGCCAGCTCCCCCGGGACAGGGGGGGATGGCTACACCTTC
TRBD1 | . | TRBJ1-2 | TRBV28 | CATGTGANYGYTF | TGTGCCACCGGGACAGGGGCTAACTATGGCTACACCTTC